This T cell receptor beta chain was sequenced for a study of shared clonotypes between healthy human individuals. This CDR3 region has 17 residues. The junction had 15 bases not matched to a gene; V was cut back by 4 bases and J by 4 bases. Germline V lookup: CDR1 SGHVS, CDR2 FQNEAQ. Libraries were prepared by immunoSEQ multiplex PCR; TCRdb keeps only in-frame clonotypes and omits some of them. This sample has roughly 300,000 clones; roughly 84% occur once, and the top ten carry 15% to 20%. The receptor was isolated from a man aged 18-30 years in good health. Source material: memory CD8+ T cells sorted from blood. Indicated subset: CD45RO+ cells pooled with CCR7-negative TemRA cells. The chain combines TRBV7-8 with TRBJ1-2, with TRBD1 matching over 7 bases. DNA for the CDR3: TGTGCCAGCAGCTACTCTTTCACACCCGGGACAGCCTATGGCTACACCTTC. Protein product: CASSYSFTPGTAYGYTF. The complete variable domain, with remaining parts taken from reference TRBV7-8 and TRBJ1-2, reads GAGVSQSPRYKVAKRGQDVALRCDPISGHVSLFWYQQALGQGPEFLTYFQNEAQLDKSGLPSDRFFAERPEGSVSTLKIQRTQQEDSAVYLCASSYSFTPGTAYGYTFGSGTRLTVV.